A selection of T cell receptor beta chains follows, all from one sample in a study of blood T cells in healthy people across ages. TCRdb called the 5' RACE reads again in MiXCR, with one record for every CDR3 protein. Here the sample spans about 780,000 distinct CDR3 sequences, less than 60% being singletons. The sequenced sample consisted of blood. The receptor set was obtained from a man aged 80 or over in good health. Each CDR3 is given with its conserved first and last residue. The D gene is left open where the match is weak. The listing skips clone size in some rows; elsewhere it reads once, few, many or a size class.

abundance	v_gene	d_gene	j_gene	CDR3nt	CDR3aa
NA	TRBV12-3/TRBV12-4	TRBD2	TRBJ2-7	TGTGCCAGCAGTCCCCTCAGCGGGAGCGGCGAGCAGTACTTC	CASSPLSGSGEQYF
few	TRBV20-1	NA	TRBJ2-5	TGCAGTGCTCTACCAAGGGGCGGGATAACAGAGACCCAGTACTTC	CSALPRGGITETQYF
NA	TRBV3-1	TRBD2	TRBJ2-1	TGTGCCAGCAGCCAAGACGGGACTAGCGGGACCTATATTTACAATGAGCAGTTCTTC	CASSQDGTSGTYIYNEQFF
few	TRBV24-1	NA	TRBJ2-1	TGTGCCACGTCCCGGGACATTTACAATGAGCAGTTCTTC	CATSRDIYNEQFF
few	TRBV5-8	NA	TRBJ2-1	TGTGCCAGCAGCTTGCCCGGGGAAAACAACAATGAGCAGTTCTTC	CASSLPGENNNEQFF
NA	TRBV12-5	NA	TRBJ2-6	TGTGCTAGTGCTATTGCTGGGGCCAACGTCCTGACTTTC	CASAIAGANVLTF
NA	TRBV6-6	NA	TRBJ2-5	TGTGCCAGCAGTTACATCGGCAGCGGACAAGAGACCCAGTACTTC	CASSYIGSGQETQYF
NA	TRBV9	TRBD2	TRBJ2-3	TGTGCCAGCAGCAATGGGGCGGGAGGGTCCACAGATACGCAGTATTTT	CASSNGAGGSTDTQYF
NA	TRBV11-2	TRBD2	TRBJ2-1	TGTGCCAGCAGCTTAGGGGGACTAGCGGGAGCGAATGAGCAGTTCTTC	CASSLGGLAGANEQFF
many	TRBV7-2	TRBD2	TRBJ2-4	TGTGCCAGCAGCTTAGGACTAGCGGGAGGCCTCCTCCCCAAAAACATTCAGTACTTC	CASSLGLAGGLLPKNIQYF
NA	TRBV28	NA	TRBJ2-7	TGTGCCAGCAGTTACCGGGACGAAGCCTACAACGAGCAGTACTTC	CASSYRDEAYNEQYF
few	TRBV12-3/TRBV12-4	NA	TRBJ2-7	TGTGCCAGCACCCAAAATAGCAGACAGCCCTACGAGCAGTACTTC	CASTQNSRQPYEQYF
NA	TRBV7-3	TRBD2	TRBJ2-2	TGTGCCAGCAGCTCGTTAGCGGGAAGGGCCGGGGAGCTGTTTTTT	CASSSLAGRAGELFF
NA	TRBV29-1	NA	TRBJ1-2	TGCAGCGTTGCTGAGGGAGGAGGTAACTATGGCTACACCTTC	CSVAEGGGNYGYTF
few	TRBV20-1	NA	TRBJ2-5	TGCAGCGCACGGCCTACCCAAGAGACCCAGTACTTC	CSARPTQETQYF
NA	TRBV4-1	TRBD1	TRBJ2-5	TGCGCCAGCAGCCAGCCCAATTCCGGACAGGCGGGTCACAAGCAGTACTTC	CASSQPNSGQAGHKQYF
many	TRBV29-1	TRBD2	TRBJ2-1	TGCAGCGTTGAAAGTCAGGGAGGGAATGAGCAGTTCTTC	CSVESQGGNEQFF
few	TRBV12-3/TRBV12-4	TRBD2	TRBJ2-1	TGTGCCAGCAGTTACTCCGGGACTAGAGGATACAATGAGCAGTTCTTC	CASSYSGTRGYNEQFF
NA	TRBV7-2	NA	TRBJ1-2	TGTGCCAGCAGGCCCTCTACAGGGAACTATGGCTACACCTTC	CASRPSTGNYGYTF
many	TRBV12-3/TRBV12-4	NA	TRBJ2-3	TGTGCCAGCAGTTTAGGGGGCTACACAGATACGCAGTATTTT	CASSLGGYTDTQYF
NA	TRBV29-1	TRBD2	TRBJ2-1	TGCAGCGTTGAGTGGGGGGGTGATGAGCAGTTCTTC	CSVEWGGDEQFF
NA	TRBV3-1	TRBD1	TRBJ2-3	TGTGCCAGCAGCCAAGCTGGACAGGGGGCTACAGATACGCAGTATTTT	CASSQAGQGATDTQYF
NA	TRBV5-4	TRBD2	TRBJ2-7	TGTGCCAGCAGCCCACGGACTAGTCACCACGAGCAGTACTTC	CASSPRTSHHEQYF
NA	TRBV28	NA	TRBJ2-7	TGTGCCAGCAGAAACCGGGTCGAACCTTACGAGCAGTACTTC	CASRNRVEPYEQYF
NA	TRBV5-1	NA	TRBJ2-7	TGCGCCAGCAGCAGGGAGGTCGAGGACGGCGAGCAGTACTTC	CASSREVEDGEQYF
NA	TRBV20-1	TRBD2	TRBJ2-7	TGCAGTGCGGAAACCGGGACTAGCGGGAGATTCGACGAGCAGTACTTC	CSAETGTSGRFDEQYF
NA	TRBV7-2	NA	TRBJ2-3	TGTGTCAGCAGCTTGGGCCCCCGGAGGAGTACAGATACGCAGTATTTT	CVSSLGPRRSTDTQYF
NA	TRBV28	NA	TRBJ2-4	TGTGCCAGCAGTCCTGGTGGCCCTGCCAACATTCAGTACTTC	CASSPGGPANIQYF
NA	TRBV25-1	NA	TRBJ2-5	TGTGCCAGCAGGAGGACCAACCAAGAGACCCAGTACTTC	CASRRTNQETQYF
once	TRBV4-2	TRBD2	TRBJ2-1	TGTACCAGCAGCCAAGAACCACAGGCGGGAGTGAATGAGCAGTTCTTC	CTSSQEPQAGVNEQFF
NA	TRBV11-3	NA	TRBJ2-4	TGTGCCAGCAGCTTCTTCTTTTCGGACTCCGGATTAGCCAAAAACATTCAGTACTTC	CASSFFFSDSGLAKNIQYF
NA	TRBV20-1	NA	TRBJ1-2	TGCAGTGCTAGAGACCCAGGGAATAATGGCTACACCTTC	CSARDPGNNGYTF
NA	TRBV4-1	NA	TRBJ2-2	TGCGCCAGCAGCCAAGATCGCCGACTCACCGGGGAGCTGTTTTTT	CASSQDRRLTGELFF
NA	TRBV20-1	TRBD2	TRBJ2-1	TGCAGTGCTAGAGATAGGCTAGCGGGGGGTGAGCAGTTCTTC	CSARDRLAGGEQFF
many	TRBV7-9	NA	TRBJ1-2	TGTGCCAGCAGGAGGGACCTCGAGAGGGGAGGCTACACCTTC	CASRRDLERGGYTF
many	TRBV4-1	NA	TRBJ2-1	TGCGCCAGCAGCCAAGGCCCAAGCTCCTACAATGAGCAGTTCTTC	CASSQGPSSYNEQFF
NA	TRBV27	NA	TRBJ2-1	TGTGCCAGCAGTTTATCGGGACAAGGAATGCAGTTCTTC	CASSLSGQGMQFF
few	TRBV12-3/TRBV12-4	TRBD2	TRBJ2-1	TGTGCCAGCAGGGGACTAGCGGAGAGCTCCTACAATGAGCAGTTCTTC	CASRGLAESSYNEQFF
few	TRBV29-1	TRBD1	TRBJ2-5	TGCAGCGTTGGACAGGGGGGACGCGAGACCCAGTACTTC	CSVGQGGRETQYF
NA	TRBV7-3	TRBD2	TRBJ2-3	TGTGCCAGCAGTTTGGAAGGTAGACTAGCGGGAGTCTCAGATACGCGGTATTTT	CASSLEGRLAGVSDTRYF
NA	TRBV28	NA	TRBJ2-1	TGTGCCAGCAGTTTAGCCGGTACTCTAAGGGGGAGTGAGCAGTTCTTC	CASSLAGTLRGSEQFF
NA	TRBV27	TRBD1	TRBJ1-5	TGTGCCAGCAGATGGGACAGATATCAGCCCCAGCATTTT	CASRWDRYQPQHF
once	TRBV6-5	TRBD2	TRBJ2-1	TGTGCCAGCAGTTACCGGACCTTGGCGGGAGGGCTCGATGAGCAGTTCTTC	CASSYRTLAGGLDEQFF
NA	TRBV10-3	TRBD1	TRBJ2-3	TGTGCCATTCGGACAGGGGAACCGGGCACAGATACGCAGTATTTT	CAIRTGEPGTDTQYF
once	TRBV12-3/TRBV12-4	NA	TRBJ2-1	TGTGCCAGCAGCACCGGGAGTACCTACAATGAGCAGTTCTTC	CASSTGSTYNEQFF
NA	TRBV29-1	NA	TRBJ2-1	TGCAGCACCGAAAGCGACAATGAGCAGTTCTTC	CSTESDNEQFF
NA	TRBV7-2	TRBD2	TRBJ2-1	TGTGCCAGCACGTCGTACCCGGGGACTAGCGGGAGAGGCAATGAGCAGTTCTTC	CASTSYPGTSGRGNEQFF
few	TRBV9	NA	TRBJ2-1	TGTGCCAGCAGCCCCAGAGAGCCCTACAATGAGCAGTTCTTC	CASSPREPYNEQFF
NA	TRBV12-3/TRBV12-4	NA	TRBJ2-3	TGTGCCAGCAGCATCCGCGGAGTCACAGATACGCAGTATTTT	CASSIRGVTDTQYF
many	TRBV20-1	TRBD2	TRBJ2-7	TGCAGTGCTAGAGGGACTAGCGGGCTTTCCGAGCAGTACTTC	CSARGTSGLSEQYF
few	TRBV5-5	NA	TRBJ2-2	TGTGCCAGCAGCTTGTACGGGGGTGGTTCCGGGGAGCTGTTTTTT	CASSLYGGGSGELFF
NA	TRBV5-1	NA	TRBJ2-1	TGCGCCAGCAGCGACGCGGGATCCAATGAGCAGTTCTTC	CASSDAGSNEQFF
NA	TRBV20-1	NA	TRBJ2-7	TGCAGTGCTAGTACGGGAGTTTTAGGCTACGAGCAGTACTTC	CSASTGVLGYEQYF
NA	TRBV10-3	TRBD1	TRBJ2-7	TGTGCCATACGGGACAGGGTGATCGACGAGCAGTACTTC	CAIRDRVIDEQYF
few	TRBV6-5	TRBD1	TRBJ1-2	TGTGCCAGCAGTTCTGGACAGGGTGATGGCTACACCTTC	CASSSGQGDGYTF